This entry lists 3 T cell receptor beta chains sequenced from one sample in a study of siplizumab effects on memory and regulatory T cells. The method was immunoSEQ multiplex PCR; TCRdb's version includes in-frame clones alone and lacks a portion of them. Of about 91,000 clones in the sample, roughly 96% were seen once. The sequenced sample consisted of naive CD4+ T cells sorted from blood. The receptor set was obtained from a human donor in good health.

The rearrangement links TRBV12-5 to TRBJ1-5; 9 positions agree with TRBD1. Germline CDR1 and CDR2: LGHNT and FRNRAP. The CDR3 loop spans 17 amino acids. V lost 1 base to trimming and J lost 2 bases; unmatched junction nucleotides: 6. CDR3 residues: CASGLEMGQGGNQPQHF. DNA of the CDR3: TGTGCTAGTGGTTTGGAAATGGGACAGGGAGGCAATCAGCCCCAGCATTTT.

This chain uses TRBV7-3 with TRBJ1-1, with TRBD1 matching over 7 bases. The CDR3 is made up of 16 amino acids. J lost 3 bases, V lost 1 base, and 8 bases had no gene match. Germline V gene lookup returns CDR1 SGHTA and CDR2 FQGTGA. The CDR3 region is CASSLKGAPGDTEAFF. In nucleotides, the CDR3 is TGTGCCAGCAGCTTAAAGGGGGCGCCAGGGGACACTGAAGCTTTCTTT.

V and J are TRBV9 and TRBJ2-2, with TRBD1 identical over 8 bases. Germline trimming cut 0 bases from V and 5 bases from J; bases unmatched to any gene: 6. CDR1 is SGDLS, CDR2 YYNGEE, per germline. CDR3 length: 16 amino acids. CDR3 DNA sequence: TGTGCCAGCAGCGTAGGGGTGACAGGGGTGACCGGGGAGCTGTTTTTT. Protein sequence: CASSVGVTGVTGELFF. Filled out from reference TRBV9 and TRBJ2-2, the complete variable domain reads DSGVTQTPKHLITATGQRVTLRCSPRSGDLSVYWYQQSLDQGLQFLIQYYNGEERAKGNILERFSAQQFPDLHSELNLSSLELGDSALYFCASSVGVTGVTGELFFGEGSRLTVL.